The T cell receptor (beta chain) under discussion was sequenced for a study of blood T cell repertoires in COVID-19. The CDR3 has 13 amino acids. Germline trimming cut 7 bases from V and 7 bases from J; bases unmatched to any gene: 9. Germline assignment: CDR1 LNHNV and CDR2 YYDKDF (reference sequence). TCRdb's table, derived via immunoSEQ multiplex PCR, lists solely in-frame clones and lacks some. This table has roughly 220,000 clones, less than 90% appearing once. This chain connects TRBV15 to TRBJ2-7, with 8 bases fitting TRBD1. This TCR derives from a man younger than 45 with active or convalescent COVID-19. Sequencing was done on a sample of peripheral blood. CDR3 bases: TGTGCCACCAACCGGGACAGGTATGGGGAGCAGTACTTC. Protein product: CATNRDRYGEQYF.